This TCR beta chain comes out of a study of technical replicates of blood from a few donors. Clones were sequenced by immunoSEQ multiplex PCR, and TCRdb holds only the in-frame ones, with some missing. Of some 31,000 clones in the sample, about 92% were seen once. The CDR3 sequence is 15 residues long. Between the trimmed V and J ends, which lost 3 bases and 3 bases, there was a span of 12 bases. Germline loops: CDR1 ENHRY, CDR2 SYGVKD. The specimen sequenced was PBMCs. This receptor was obtained from a human donor in good health. Some clones in this sample may be carry-over from other donors' samples. V is TRBV10-3 and J is TRBJ1-5; possibly TRBD1 for D (6 bases). In DNA, the CDR3 is TGTGCCATCAGTGACCTCGGACAGTTCAATCAGCCCCAGCATTTT. Translated, it gives CAISDLGQFNQPQHF.